This T cell receptor (beta chain) emerged from a study of vaccination effects on CD4 cells after COVID-19. This CDR3 contains 15 residues. Germline V gene data show CDR1 as MNHNS and CDR2 as SASEGT. Trimming removed 3 bases from V and 1 base from J, with 11 bases in between. The assay was immunoSEQ multiplex PCR, and TCRdb's table has in-frame clones only and misses some. The repertoire has some 40,000 clones, under 70% of them found once; the top ten carry approximately 7.7%. This clone was seen once. The antigen is unknown. Study results and limitations: Healthy vaccinees' vaccine-induced clones included only 1 of 255 cross-reacting with common cold coronaviruses.

Cells that had been cultured for roughly 9 days were the source of isolated CD4+ T cells. The cohort was immunized with two doses of either the BNT162b2 or mRNA-1273 vaccine. Having tested negative for nucleocapsid antibodies, the vaccine recipients showed no prior SARS-CoV-2 infection. The source of this sequence is a human donor who received a COVID-19 vaccine. The sequences come from CD4+ T cells from PBMCs cultured without peptide, collected after COVID-19 vaccination. The rearrangement joins TRBV6-1 to TRBJ2-3; D remains unclear. DNA of the CDR3: TGTGCCAGCAGTGAGTATCGGGCAGGCACAGATACGCAGTATTTT. Protein sequence: CASSEYRAGTDTQYF.